These T cell receptor beta chains were read from a single sample in a study of PD-1 blockade in classical Hodgkin lymphoma. Libraries were prepared by immunoSEQ multiplex PCR; TCRdb keeps only in-frame clonotypes and omits some of them. The repertoire consists of some 21,000 clones, with about 85% occurring once and the leading ten covering more than 0.9%. The sample taken for sequencing was CD4+ T cells from blood. These receptors were taken from a human donor with classical Hodgkin lymphoma. The CDR3 runs from the conserved cysteine through the conserved F or W. Fields, in order: CDR3 protein, CDR3 length, V gene, D gene. The D gene is left open where the match is weak.

CASSGDRSYEQYF | 13 | TRBV2 | TRBD1
CASSEAEAGARDTQYF | 16 | TRBV25-1 | TRBD2
CASSLVGVSYNEQFF | 15 | TRBV5-1 | .
CASSSWDSEQFF | 12 | TRBV5-5 | TRBD1
CASTKRTGGYF | 11 | TRBV6-7 | .
CSVEERDNEQFF | 12 | TRBV29-1 | .
CASSPTSGGNEQFF | 14 | TRBV18 | TRBD2
CASSTRQGAVTGELFF | 16 | TRBV7-6 | TRBD1
CASSLVAGGTGELFF | 15 | TRBV7-2 | TRBD1
CASSYRGQTYEQYF | 14 | TRBV6-5 | .
CASSTTGGNSSPLHF | 15 | TRBV6-5 | TRBD1
CASSGKGHGNYGYTF | 15 | TRBV28 | .
CASSLTGTGSYNEQFF | 16 | TRBV28 | TRBD1
CASSLERGNYGYTF | 14 | TRBV2 | .
CASTFRGRASTDTQYF | 16 | TRBV27 | .
CASSAGLAGETQYF | 14 | TRBV5-1 | TRBD2
CASSLGDRENQPQHF | 15 | TRBV7-9 | TRBD1
CASSKATGTSGRVLVYEQYF | 20 | TRBV21-1 | .
CASSTTSSYEQYF | 13 | TRBV6-5 | .
CASSEYGVRGTEAFF | 15 | TRBV25-1 | .
CASSLVVGALDSPLHF | 16 | TRBV5-1 | .
CASSDWRGLNEQFF | 14 | TRBV2 | .
CASSLWGGNPTNEKLFF | 17 | TRBV28 | .
CASSLGDSPGTQYF | 14 | TRBV11-2 | TRBD1
CASSPREGQPQHF | 13 | TRBV19 | .
CASIRQGREKLFF | 13 | TRBV6-6 | TRBD1
CASSLDSGRSGETQYF | 16 | TRBV7-8 | TRBD2
CASSFLGAGTETYEQYF | 17 | TRBV7-6 | TRBD1
CASSLGEVADTQYF | 14 | TRBV5-6 | .
CASSLPDFRGPGPQHF | 16 | TRBV7-9 | .
CASAENTEAFF | 11 | TRBV11-2 | .
CASSGEATSTDTQYF | 15 | TRBV2 | .
CASSFMGQGEETQYF | 15 | TRBV28 | TRBD1
CASSAGTSGRTGELFF | 16 | TRBV6-4 | TRBD2
CASSQTGVGADTQYF | 15 | TRBV5-1 | TRBD1
CASSPKQGAPYEQYF | 15 | TRBV6-6 | TRBD1
CASSNRDTYSGNTIYF | 16 | TRBV19 | .
CASSEAGGTNREKLFF | 16 | TRBV6-1 | .